Reported below is one TCR beta chain. Profiling relied on immunoSEQ multiplex PCR, and the TCRdb table lists in-frame clones only, not all of them. The repertoire holds approximately 300,000 clones, with 90% as singletons. The data stem from a study of blood T cell repertoires in COVID-19. Recruitment covered about two dozen US areas and drew participants whose ages spanned about 18 to 95 years. Sequencing was carried out using PBMCs or T cells enriched from blood (not recorded which). The TCR sequence derives from a woman aged 25 to 45 who had been exposed to COVID-19.

The CDR3: CASSYPRNRGGNSNQPQHF. For the CDR3, the DNA is TGTGCCAGCAGTTACCCCCGAAACAGGGGCGGGAATAGCAATCAGCCCCAGCATTTT. The chain carries TRBV6-7 and TRBJ1-5, with 7 bases identical to TRBD1. TRBV6-7 is known as an ORF, though its function is uncertain. CDR3 length: 19 residues. Trimming cost V 2 bases and J 0 bases; bases outside gene matches: 13.